This T cell receptor beta chain derives from a study of blood T cell repertoires in COVID-19. Study in general: From the United States, Italy and Spain came samples of acute and convalescent COVID-19.

This clone was found a few times. In the original workflow: Cell counts per sample came from amplifying reference gene primers. The table came from immunoSEQ multiplex PCR; TCRdb's copy has only in-frame clones and leaves some out. V and J calls and clone size are as listed in that table; D and trimming were resolved from the DNA. The sample gives roughly 150,000 clones, about 85% of which show up once; approximately 5.4% is in the top ten. The germline V gene has CDR1 MGHRA and CDR2 YSYEKL. The CDR3 is 15 residues long. The V end was cut by 4 bases, the J end by 2 bases, with 15 bases between. The chain is built from TRBV4-1 and TRBJ2-7, with TRBD1 as a possible D gene (6 bases). Sequencing was done on a sample of peripheral blood. The receptor comes from a woman in her fifties or sixties with COVID-19, enrolled during active disease. The CDR3: CASSPQGTTTYEQYF. CDR3 nucleotides: TGCGCCAGCAGCCCCCAGGGGACAACAACCTACGAGCAGTACTTC.